This is a list of T cell receptor beta chains from one sample in a study of CD8 T cells in Susac syndrome. TCRdb reprocessed the immunoSEQ multiplex PCR reads via MiXCR and lists one record per CDR3 protein. This sample has roughly 76,000 distinct CDR3 sequences; approximately 95% occur once, and the top ten carry 0.35% to 0.55%. The specimen sequenced was CD8+ T cells from PBMCs. All receptors derive from a human donor with Susac syndrome. Both conserved end residues are part of each CDR3. Clone size appears in some rows only: once, few, many, or a class for an expanded clone.

J	size	V	CDR3
TRBJ2-5	few	TRBV12-3/TRBV12-4	CASSPLYRVWASGRGETQYF
TRBJ1-1	once	TRBV24-1	CARDQARTEAFF
TRBJ2-1	-	TRBV2	CASSLPGLAPEQFF
TRBJ2-1	once	TRBV9	CASSVSYSYNEQFF
TRBJ2-7	-	TRBV20-1	CSASPPSGKGEQYF
TRBJ2-1	-	TRBV20-1	CSARERPEEQFF
TRBJ1-2	-	TRBV28	CASIKTPGDTIVGYTF
TRBJ2-7	-	TRBV20-1	CSANSKAGGVFDEQYF
TRBJ2-5	-	TRBV28	CASSIRLALYSETQYF
TRBJ2-3	few	TRBV19	CASKEGTDTQYF